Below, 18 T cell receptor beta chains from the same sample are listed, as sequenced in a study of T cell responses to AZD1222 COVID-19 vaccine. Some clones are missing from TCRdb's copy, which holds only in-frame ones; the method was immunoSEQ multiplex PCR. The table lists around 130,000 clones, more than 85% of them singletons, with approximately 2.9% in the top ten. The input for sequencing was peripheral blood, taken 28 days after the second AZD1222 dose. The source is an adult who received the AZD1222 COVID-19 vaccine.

DNA for the CDR3: TGTGCCGCCGGTATAGAGCAGTTCTTC. Amino acid sequence: CAAGIEQFF. The chain links TRBV19 to TRBJ2-1; D gene ambiguous. Germline assignment: CDR1 LNHDA and CDR2 SQIVND (reference sequence). V lost 11 bases, J lost 10 bases, and 9 bases lay in between. The CDR3 has 9 amino acids.

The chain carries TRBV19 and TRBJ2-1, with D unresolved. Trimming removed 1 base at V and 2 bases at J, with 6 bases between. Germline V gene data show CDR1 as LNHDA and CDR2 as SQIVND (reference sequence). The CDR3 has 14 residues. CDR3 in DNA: TGTGCCAGTAGTATAGGTACAGCCTACAATGAGCAGTTCTTC. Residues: CASSIGTAYNEQFF.

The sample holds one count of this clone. The CDR3: CASSSGGTTDTQYF. The CDR3 DNA reads TGTGCCAGCAGCTCGGGGGGGACCACAGATACGCAGTATTTT. V is TRBV11-3 and J is TRBJ2-3; TRBD2 matches 8 bases. Trimming took 4 bases from V and 2 from J; bases not matched to a gene: 2. CDR1 and CDR2 (germline): SGHNT, YENEEA. CDR3 size: 14 residues.

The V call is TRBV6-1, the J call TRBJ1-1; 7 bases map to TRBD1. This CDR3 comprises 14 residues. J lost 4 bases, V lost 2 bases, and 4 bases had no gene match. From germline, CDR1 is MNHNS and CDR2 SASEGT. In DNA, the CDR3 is TGTGCCAGCAGTGAAACAGGGGAGTCCACTGAAGCTTTCTTT. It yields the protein CASSETGESTEAFF.

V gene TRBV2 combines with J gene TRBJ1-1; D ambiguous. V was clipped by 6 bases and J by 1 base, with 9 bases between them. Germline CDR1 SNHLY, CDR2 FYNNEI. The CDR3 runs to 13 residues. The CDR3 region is CASRFLANTEAFF. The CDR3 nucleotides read TGTGCCAGCAGATTTTTGGCGAACACTGAAGCTTTCTTT.

The CDR3 DNA follows: TGTGCCAGCAGCCCCAAGAGGGAAACAGGCTTTCGATCACCCCTCCACTTT. Translated, it gives CASSPKRETGFRSPLHF. This chain joins TRBV3-1 (or the pseudogene TRBV3-2) and TRBJ1-6, with D perhaps matching TRBD1 (5 bases). CDR1 is LGHDT, CDR2 YNNKEL, per germline (reference sequence). The ends were cut back, 4 bases at V and 10 bases at J, with 23 bases in the middle. The CDR3 is made up of 17 amino acids.

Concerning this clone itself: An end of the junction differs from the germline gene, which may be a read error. CDR3 sequence (DNA): TGCAGTGCAGCGGGCCGCGAGGCCTTC. Its translation is CSAAGREAF. The V call is TRBV20-1, the J call TRBJ1-2; D not certain. Germline V CDR1 and CDR2: DFQATT, SNEGSKA (reference sequence). The CDR3 loop spans 9 amino acids.

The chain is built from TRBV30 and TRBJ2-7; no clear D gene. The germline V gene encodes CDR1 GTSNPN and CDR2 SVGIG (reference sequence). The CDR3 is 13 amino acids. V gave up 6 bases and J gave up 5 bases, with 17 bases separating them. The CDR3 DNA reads TGTGCCTGTGTACGGAATTCACGACACGAGCAGTACTTC. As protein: CACVRNSRHEQYF.

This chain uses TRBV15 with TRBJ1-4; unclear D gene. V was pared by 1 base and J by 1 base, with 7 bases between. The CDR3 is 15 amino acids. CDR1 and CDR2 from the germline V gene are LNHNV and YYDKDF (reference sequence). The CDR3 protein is CATSRGRRTNEKLFF. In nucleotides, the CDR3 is TGTGCCACCAGCAGAGGCAGAAGAACTAATGAAAAACTGTTTTTT.

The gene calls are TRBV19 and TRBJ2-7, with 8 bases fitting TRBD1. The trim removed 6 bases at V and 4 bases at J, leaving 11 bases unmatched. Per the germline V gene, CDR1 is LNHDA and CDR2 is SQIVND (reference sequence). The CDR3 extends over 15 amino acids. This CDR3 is CASSTPGQGRYEQYF. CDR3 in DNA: TGTGCCAGTAGCACTCCCGGACAGGGAAGGTACGAGCAGTACTTC.

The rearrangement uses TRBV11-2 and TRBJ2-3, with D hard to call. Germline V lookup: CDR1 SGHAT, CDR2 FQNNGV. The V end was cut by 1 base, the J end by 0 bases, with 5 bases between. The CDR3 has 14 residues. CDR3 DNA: TGTGCCAGCAGCTTAGGTCCCAGCACAGATACGCAGTATTTT. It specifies CASSLGPSTDTQYF.

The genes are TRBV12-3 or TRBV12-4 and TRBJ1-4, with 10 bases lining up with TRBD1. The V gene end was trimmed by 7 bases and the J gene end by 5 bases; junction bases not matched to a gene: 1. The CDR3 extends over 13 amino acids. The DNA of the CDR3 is TGTGCCAGCAAGGACAGGGGGAATGAAAAACTGTTTTTT. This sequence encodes CASKDRGNEKLFF.

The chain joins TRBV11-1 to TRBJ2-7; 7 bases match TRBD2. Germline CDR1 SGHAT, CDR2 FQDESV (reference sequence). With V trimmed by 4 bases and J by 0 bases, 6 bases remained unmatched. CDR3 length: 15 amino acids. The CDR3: CASSSYGGSSYEQYF. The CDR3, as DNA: TGTGCCAGCAGCTCCTACGGGGGGAGCTCCTACGAGCAGTACTTC.

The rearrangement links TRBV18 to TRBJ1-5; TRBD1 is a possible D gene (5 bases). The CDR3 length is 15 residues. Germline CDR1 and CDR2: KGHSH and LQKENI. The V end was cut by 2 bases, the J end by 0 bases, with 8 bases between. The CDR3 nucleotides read TGTGCCAGCTCACCAACCAGGGCTAGCAATCAGCCCCAGCATTTT. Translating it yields CASSPTRASNQPQHF.

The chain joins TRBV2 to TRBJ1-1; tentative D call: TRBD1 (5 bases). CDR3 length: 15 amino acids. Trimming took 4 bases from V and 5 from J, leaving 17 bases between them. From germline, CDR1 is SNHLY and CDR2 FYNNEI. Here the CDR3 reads CASSVGAPLRTEAFF. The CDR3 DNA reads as TGTGCCAGCAGTGTCGGGGCCCCCCTGAGGACTGAAGCTTTCTTT. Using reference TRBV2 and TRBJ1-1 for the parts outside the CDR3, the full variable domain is EPEVTQTPSHQVTQMGQEVILRCVPISNHLYFYWYRQILGQKVEFLVSFYNNEISEKSEIFDDQFSVERPDGSNFTLKIRSTKLEDSAMYFCASSVGAPLRTEAFFGQGTRLTVV.

The CDR3, as DNA: TGCGCCAGCAGCTTGGAAGCAGGGGGCGCGGGGAATGGCTACACCTTC. It is translated as CASSLEAGGAGNGYTF. This sequence joins TRBV5-1 and TRBJ1-2, with 8 positions matching TRBD1. Germline CDR1 SGHRS, CDR2 YFSETQ. The V segment lost 0 bases and the J segment 6 bases; nucleotides outside the gene matches: 10. The CDR3 totals 16 residues.

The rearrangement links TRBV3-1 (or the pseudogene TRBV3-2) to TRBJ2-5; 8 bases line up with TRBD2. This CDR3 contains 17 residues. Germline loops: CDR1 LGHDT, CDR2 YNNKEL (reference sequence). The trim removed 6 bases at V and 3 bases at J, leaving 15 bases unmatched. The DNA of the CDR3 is TGTGCCAGCAGGGGGCGGGAGGCGGGAGAGATTGAAGAGACCCAGTACTTC. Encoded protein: CASRGREAGEIEETQYF.

CDR3 sequence (DNA): TGTGCCAGCAGCACCTCCTTCGACCCCGCAACTAATGAAAAACTGTTTTTT. This gives the protein CASSTSFDPATNEKLFF. The chain carries TRBV3-1 (or the pseudogene TRBV3-2) and TRBJ1-4; D call uncertain. CDR3 size: 17 residues. In germline, CDR1 is LGHDT, CDR2 YNNKEL (reference sequence). Trimming cost V 5 bases and J 0 bases, with 16 bases left between them.